This TCR beta chain originates from a study of beta chain features in type 1 diabetes. This CDR3 comprises 15 residues. Deletions cut 1 base from V and 0 bases from J, with 7 bases between. Germline V CDR1 and CDR2: LNHDA, SQIVND (reference sequence). Expressed TCRB transcripts got sequenced, as all isolated RNA was reverse transcribed. The data were produced by immunoSEQ multiplex PCR, yet TCRdb's version contains in-frame clones alone and is incomplete. There are about 390,000 clones in the sample; 9.5% to 10% occur only once, and approximately 0.55% lies in the top ten. Points on this clone: Its target is not known.

A sort by CD45RO/CCR7/CD25/CD127/CD95/CD27 yielded CD4+ naive, central memory, regulatory and stem cell-like memory cells. Study-wide findings and caveats: Researchers report that Type 1 diabetes patients had moderately but significantly shorter TCRB CDR3s across all four CD4+ subsets.

This receptor was taken from a man aged 30 to 45 with type 1 diabetes. The specimen was central memory CD4+ T cells from blood. The chain links TRBV19 to TRBJ1-5, with D uncertain. CDR3 sequence: CASSIGGNSNQPQHF. In DNA form, the CDR3 reads TGTGCCAGTAGTATAGGTGGGAATAGCAATCAGCCCCAGCATTTT.